These T cell receptor beta chains were read from a single sample in a study of breast tumors, draining lymph nodes, adjacent tissues. MiXCR was run by TCRdb on the multiplex PCR reads, yielding one entry per CDR3 protein. The repertoire holds about 170,000 distinct CDR3 sequences, with around 35% as singletons. Sequencing was done on a sample of axillary lymph node tissue. All receptors derive from a female donor with breast cancer. Some clones in this sample may be carry-over from other donors' samples. The CDR3 runs from the conserved cysteine through the conserved F or W. The D gene is left open where the match is weak. Clone size is shown for a subset of rows, as once, few, many or a class of expanded clone.

NA	NA	TRBV7-9	TRBJ2-2	TGTGCCAGCAGCTCTCCGGCAGGGGATGGCGGGGAGCTGTTTTTT	CASSSPAGDGGELFF
NA	NA	TRBV11-1	TRBJ2-5	TGTGCCAGCAGCCTGGGTCAGACCAGCTCCTACGAGCAAGAGACCCAGTACTTC	CASSLGQTSSYEQETQYF
many	NA	TRBV2	TRBJ2-2	TGTGCCAGCAGTGGGGACCGATACACCGGGGAGCTGTTTTTT	CASSGDRYTGELFF
many	NA	TRBV11-2	TRBJ2-1	TGTGCCAGCAGCTCCACGGCGGAACCCTACAATGAGCAGTTCTTC	CASSSTAEPYNEQFF
few	TRBD1	TRBV9	TRBJ1-2	TGTGCCAGCGGAGGAGGGGGACAGGGGAACTATGGCTCCACCTTC	CASGGGGQGNYGSTF
NA	TRBD1	TRBV2	TRBJ1-3	TGTGCCAGCAGTGAAAGGGACAGGGGGCAAGGCTACACCATATATTTC	CASSERDRGQGYTIYF
many	NA	TRBV15	TRBJ1-5	TGTGCCACCGTGGACAATTACAATCAGCCCCAGCATTTT	CATVDNYNQPQHF
many	NA	TRBV24-1	TRBJ2-5	TGTGCCACCAGTGACCCACAGGCTTTCCAAGAGACCCAGTACTTC	CATSDPQAFQETQYF
many	NA	TRBV7-2	TRBJ2-3	TGTGCCAGCAGGGGGCGGGGCGCGACGAGCACAGATACGCAGTATTTT	CASRGRGATSTDTQYF
many	NA	TRBV30	TRBJ1-2	TGTGCCTGGAGTTTGACCCATCATGGATATGGCTACACCTTC	CAWSLTHHGYGYTF
many	NA	TRBV25-1	TRBJ2-1	TGTGCCAGCGGCCCCTCCATCGGTGAGCAGTTCTTC	CASGPSIGEQFF
NA	TRBD1	TRBV28	TRBJ2-1	TGTGCCAGCAGGTTACCCGGGACAGGACACAATGAGCAGTTCTTC	CASRLPGTGHNEQFF
many	NA	TRBV20-1	TRBJ1-2	TGCAGTGCTAGAGATTTTCAGTGGGGAGATGGTGGCTACACCTTC	CSARDFQWGDGGYTF
many	TRBD2	TRBV30	TRBJ2-3	TGTGCCTGGAGGGACGGGGGGCGGGGGGCAGTCCGGACGCAGTATTTT	CAWRDGGRGAVRTQYF
many	TRBD1	TRBV5-5	TRBJ2-3	TGTGCCAGCAGCTTGGTGAGACAGGGGACAGATACGCAGTATTTT	CASSLVRQGTDTQYF
few	NA	TRBV19	TRBJ2-1	TGTGCCAGTAGTCCCCGGGGTAGCGGACCTACCTACAATGAGCAGTCCTTC	CASSPRGSGPTYNEQSF
many	NA	TRBV3-1	TRBJ2-3	TGTGCCAGCAGCCAAGATGCTCCCACAGATACGCAGTATTTT	CASSQDAPTDTQYF
NA	NA	TRBV20-1	TRBJ2-1	TGCAGTACAGGGACTCCCCTGTTCTTC	CSTGTPLFF
many	NA	TRBV7-9	TRBJ2-3	TGTGCCAGCAGCTACCCATACAGGGCGGACGGCACAGATACGCAGTATTTT	CASSYPYRADGTDTQYF
NA	TRBD1	TRBV25-1	TRBJ1-2	TGTGCCAGCAGTGACAGGGGGAACTATGGCTACACCTTC	CASSDRGNYGYTF
many	TRBD2	TRBV5-4	TRBJ2-3	TGTGCCAGCAGCTTGGTTACCGGACTAGCGGTTAGCACAGATACGCAGTATTTT	CASSLVTGLAVSTDTQYF
NA	TRBD1	TRBV24-1	TRBJ1-5	TGTGCCACCAGTGTGTGGGACAGGGCTAGCAATCAGCCCCAGCATTTT	CATSVWDRASNQPQHF
NA	NA	TRBV4-2	TRBJ2-7	TGTGCCAGCAGCCAGGGACTTGGAGACTACGAGCAGTACTTC	CASSQGLGDYEQYF
many	NA	TRBV5-6	TRBJ1-6	TGTGCCAGCAGCCAGTTGCCTGGGGCCAATTCACCCCTCCACTTT	CASSQLPGANSPLHF
NA	TRBD1	TRBV3-1	TRBJ1-1	TGTGCCAGCAGCCAAACGGACAGGGGTCGTACGAACACTGAAGCTTTCTTT	CASSQTDRGRTNTEAFF
many	TRBD2	TRBV11-2	TRBJ2-3	TGTGCCAGCAGCCCCGGGACTAGCGGGGGGGCCAGGACAGATACGCAGTATTTT	CASSPGTSGGARTDTQYF
few	NA	TRBV11-2	TRBJ2-7	TGTGCCAGCAGCTTAGGGCAAATCTCCGAGCAGTACTTC	CASSLGQISEQYF
few	TRBD1	TRBV6-2/TRBV6-3	TRBJ2-7	TGTGCCAGCAGTCACTCGGTGGACAGGACCAGCGAGCAGTACTTC	CASSHSVDRTSEQYF
NA	TRBD1	TRBV20-1	TRBJ2-7	TGCAGTGCCAGGGACAGGGTGTCCCCACGCAATGAGCAGTACTTC	CSARDRVSPRNEQYF
NA	TRBD2	TRBV5-1	TRBJ2-3	TGCGCCAGCAGCTTGGCCACTAGCGGGAGCAGCACAGATACGCAGTACTTT	CASSLATSGSSTDTQYF
NA	TRBD1	TRBV13	TRBJ1-6	TGTGCCAGCAGCACACAGGGGGTCGGCTCACCCCTCCACTTT	CASSTQGVGSPLHF
NA	TRBD1	TRBV2	TRBJ2-5	TGTGCCAGCAGTGCAAGCAGGGGGCACCAAGAGACCCAGTACTTC	CASSASRGHQETQYF
many	NA	TRBV20-1	TRBJ1-2	TGCAGTGCCTACACCAGGGTCGGCTACACCTTC	CSAYTRVGYTF
many	NA	TRBV20-1	TRBJ2-7	TGCAGTGCTAGAGATCCAGGACAAACCTACGAGCAGTACTTC	CSARDPGQTYEQYF
NA	NA	TRBV20-1	TRBJ1-5	TGCAGTGCCCTAGCCCGGGACGATCAGCCCCAGCATTTT	CSALARDDQPQHF
many	NA	TRBV10-3	TRBJ2-7	TGTGCCATCGGCGGGGACGGAATCTCCTACGAGCAGTACTTC	CAIGGDGISYEQYF
NA	NA	TRBV29-1	TRBJ2-5	TGCAGCGTGACAGGGAGGAGGGTTGGGGAGACCCAGTACTTC	CSVTGRRVGETQYF
NA	NA	TRBV29-1	TRBJ1-5	TGCAGCAGTGGCATACAGGGAAACCAGCCCCAGCATTTT	CSSGIQGNQPQHF
NA	NA	TRBV2	TRBJ2-5	TGTGCCACCAGTGCAGACAGTGTCCAAGAGACTCAGCACTTC	CATSADSVQETQHF
few	NA	TRBV4-2	TRBJ1-1	TGTGCCAGCAGCCCCGGCCGAATTGAAGCTTTCTTT	CASSPGRIEAFF
many	TRBD2	TRBV5-1	TRBJ2-7	TGCGCCAGCAGCCCTAATAGCGGGCGTCCCTCCTACGAGCAGTACTTC	CASSPNSGRPSYEQYF
many	TRBD2	TRBV5-4	TRBJ2-5	TGTGCCAGCAGCAGCCCTAGCGGGGGGGCGGAGACCCAGTACTTC	CASSSPSGGAETQYF
few	TRBD2	TRBV9	TRBJ2-1	TGTGCCAGCAGCCCTAGAGGACTAGCTAGTGAGCAGTTCTTC	CASSPRGLASEQFF
many	NA	TRBV27	TRBJ1-4	TGTGCCAGCAGTTTGTACGGGGGAGCTAATGAAAAACTGTTTTTT	CASSLYGGANEKLFF
NA	TRBD1	TRBV5-5	TRBJ2-3	TGTGCCAGCAGCAAACCGGGACAGGGGGGGGCAGATACGCAGTATTTT	CASSKPGQGGADTQYF